One and the same sample provided the 19 T cell receptor beta chains below, sequenced in a study of cytomegalovirus exposure and HLA in healthy donors. With 60 Vbeta and 13 Jbeta primers, the PCR was carried out. Data came from immunoSEQ multiplex PCR; TCRdb stores just in-frame clones and leaves some out. The top ten clones hold about 3.5% of a sample with more than 140,000 clones, roughly 75% of them seen once. The sample comprised PBMCs. These receptor sequences come from a man aged 40-55 years in good health and CMV-seronegative.

V gene TRBV7-9 combines with J gene TRBJ2-3, with D perhaps TRBD2 (7 bases). Looked up from germline, CDR1 is SEHNR and CDR2 is FQNEAQ (reference sequence). The length of the CDR3 is 17 residues. V was pared by 5 bases and J by 1 base, with 19 bases between. The CDR3, as DNA: TGTGCCAGCAGCACGGCCCTACTCGGGGGGCGCACAGATACGCAGTATTTT. The encoded protein is CASSTALLGGRTDTQYF.

The chain is built from TRBV6-1 and TRBJ2-5; a possible D gene is TRBD2 (6 bases). The CDR3 contains 13 residues. Germline loops: CDR1 MNHNS, CDR2 SASEGT. Trimming took 6 bases from V and 1 from J, leaving 9 bases between them. DNA of the CDR3: TGTGCCAGCAGCGGGACTCTCCAAGAGACCCAGTACTTC. It encodes CASSGTLQETQYF.

This clone has only one observation. V is TRBV19 and J is TRBJ2-7, with TRBD2 identical over 14 bases. This CDR3 spans 21 amino acids. CDR1 is LNHDA and CDR2 is SQIVND in the germline V gene (reference sequence). J gave up 3 bases and V 2 bases, and 18 bases lay outside the gene matches. The CDR3 nucleotides are TGTGCCAGTAGTATAAGACCCCTCGCAGTTGGGACTAGCGGGAGATACTACGAGCAGTACTTC. It specifies CASSIRPLAVGTSGRYYEQYF.

CDR3 DNA: TGTGCCACCAGCAGAGAGAAGCATTGGGCAGCCGATAGCTCCTATAATTCACCCCTCCACTTT. It is translated as CATSREKHWAADSSYNSPLHF. V usage is TRBV15 and J usage is TRBJ1-6; D unclear. Germline CDR1 LNHNV, CDR2 YYDKDF (reference sequence). The CDR3 runs 21 residues. Deletions cut 0 bases from V and 0 bases from J, with 21 bases between. The full variable domain, its missing parts supplied by reference TRBV15 and TRBJ1-6, is DAMVIQNPRYQVTQFGKPVTLSCSQTLNHNVMYWYQQKSSQAPKLLFHYYDKDFNNEADTPDNFQSRRPNTSFCFLDIRSPGLGDTAMYLCATSREKHWAADSSYNSPLHFGNGTRLTVT.

This clone appeared a few times. The V gene is TRBV6-1, the J gene TRBJ1-1, with a possible D match to TRBD1 (5 bases). V was trimmed by 1 base and J by 14 bases, leaving 11 bases between them. The CDR3 is 11 residues long. Germline-derived CDR1 and CDR2 are MNHNS and SASEGT. The CDR3 sequence is CASSEETYRFF. The CDR3 DNA is TGTGCCAGCAGTGAAGAAACATACAGGTTCTTT.

The chain combines TRBV4-2 with TRBJ2-5, with TRBD2 identical over 11 bases. J gave up 0 bases and V 0 bases, and 9 bases lay outside the gene matches. CDR1 is LGHNA and CDR2 is YNFKEQ in the germline V gene. CDR3 length: 19 residues. CDR3 residues: CASSQEGLAGGRYQETQYF. The CDR3 nucleotides are TGTGCCAGCAGCCAAGAGGGCCTAGCGGGGGGCAGATACCAAGAGACCCAGTACTTC.

The gene calls are TRBV28 and TRBJ1-1, with D perhaps TRBD1 (6 bases). Trimming cost V 5 bases and J 0 bases, with 19 bases left between them. The CDR3 length is 17 residues. Germline-derived CDR1 and CDR2 are MDHEN and SYDVKM. As DNA, the CDR3 is TGTGCCAGCAGTCCTCACCGGGGGGGGGCTATGAACACTGAAGCTTTCTTT. Protein: CASSPHRGGAMNTEAFF.

The rearrangement links TRBV5-1 to TRBJ2-1; 8 nucleotides line up with TRBD1. The germline V gene encodes CDR1 SGHRS and CDR2 YFSETQ. V dropped 0 bases and J dropped 8; count of bases not matched to a gene: 7. The CDR3 totals 15 residues. The CDR3 loop reads CASSLAGQQGDEQFF. CDR3 bases: TGCGCCAGCAGCTTGGCCGGTCAACAGGGGGATGAGCAGTTCTTC.

There are a few counts of this clone. This rearrangement joins TRBV6-5 to TRBJ1-4; D uncertain. Trimming shortened V by 0 bases and J by 8 bases, and 13 bases separated the two germline ends. Germline V CDR1 and CDR2: MNHEY, SVGAGI. This CDR3 contains 15 residues. The CDR3 sequence: CASSYSRPSSEKLFF. The CDR3 DNA reads as TGTGCCAGCAGTTACTCGAGGCCGAGCTCCGAAAAACTGTTTTTT.

The chain joins TRBV13 to TRBJ2-1; TRBD2 matches 13 bases. V was pared by 4 bases and J by 3 bases, with 6 bases of the junction left unmatched. The V gene's germline CDR1 is PRHDT and CDR2 FYEKMQ (reference sequence). The CDR3 covers 17 residues. The CDR3 is CASSSTSGGRDYNEQFF. The CDR3 DNA sequence: TGTGCCAGCAGCTCGACTAGCGGGGGGCGGGACTACAATGAGCAGTTCTTC.

This clone was observed a single time. The V and J genes are TRBV4-1 and TRBJ1-4; possibly TRBD1 for D (6 bases). Trimming removed 4 bases at V and 7 bases at J, with 13 bases between. CDR1 and CDR2 from the germline V gene are MGHRA and YSYEKL. The CDR3 spans 14 residues. DNA for the CDR3: TGCGCCAGCAGCCCGTGGGGGCCAACTGAAAAACTGTTTTTT. This gives the protein CASSPWGPTEKLFF.

V usage is TRBV2 and J usage is TRBJ1-1; TRBD1 might be the D (6 bases). Germline V lookup: CDR1 SNHLY, CDR2 FYNNEI. The CDR3 length is 15 residues. Trimming took off 1 base at V and 6 bases at J, with 15 bases between the two ends. CDR3 amino acids: CASSEGAGVVSEAFF. CDR3 sequence (DNA): TGTGCCAGCAGTGAAGGGGCAGGGGTCGTCTCTGAAGCTTTCTTT.

This clone was recorded a few times. This sequence joins TRBV5-6 and TRBJ1-2; D perhaps matches TRBD1 (6 bases). CDR3 length equals 16 residues. Trimming shortened V by 1 base and J by 2 bases, and 15 bases separated the two germline ends. Germline assignment: CDR1 SGHDT and CDR2 YYEEEE. Here the CDR3 DNA reads TGTGCCAGCAGCTTGCAGAGACAGGCCCTAAACTATGGCTACACCTTC. As protein: CASSLQRQALNYGYTF. Based on the CDR3 plus reference TRBV5-6 and TRBJ1-2, the full variable domain is DAGVTQSPTHLIKTRGQQVTLRCSPKSGHDTVSWYQQALGQGPQFIFQYYEEEERQRGNFPDRFSGHQFPNYSSELNVNALLLGDSALYLCASSLQRQALNYGYTFGSGTRLTVV.

This chain joins TRBV5-6 and TRBJ1-5, with TRBD1 matching 10 bases. Trimming at V came to 4 bases and at J to 9 bases, leaving 7 bases not matched to a gene. The germline V gene encodes CDR1 SGHDT and CDR2 YYEEEE. This CDR3 contains 14 residues. CDR3 DNA: TGTGCCAGCAGCCTGGGACAGGGGAGTGGGCCCCAGCATTTT. This codes for CASSLGQGSGPQHF. The full variable domain, with the rest looked up from reference TRBV5-6 and TRBJ1-5, is DAGVTQSPTHLIKTRGQQVTLRCSPKSGHDTVSWYQQALGQGPQFIFQYYEEEERQRGNFPDRFSGHQFPNYSSELNVNALLLGDSALYLCASSLGQGSGPQHFGDGTRLSIL.

The V and J genes are TRBV6-1 and TRBJ2-5; D is unresolved. Germline V gene lookup returns CDR1 MNHNS and CDR2 SASEGT. The CDR3 has 11 residues. The V and J ends lost 5 bases and 2 bases respectively, with 3 bases between them. The CDR3 loop is CASSPQETQYF. In nucleotides, the CDR3 is TGTGCCAGCAGTCCTCAAGAGACCCAGTACTTC.

Comment on this clone: The sample has other DNA sequences that encode this CDR3 too. The rearrangement uses TRBV25-1 and TRBJ1-4; possible D gene TRBD1, 5 bases. CDR1 MGHDK and CDR2 SYGVNS come from the germline V gene. The length of the CDR3 is 15 residues. Trimming shortened V by 3 bases and J by 8 bases, and 16 bases separated the two germline ends. CDR3 DNA: TGTGCCAGCAGTGAGAAAGTAAGGGGCTGGGAAAAACTGTTTTTT. Its protein product is CASSEKVRGWEKLFF.

The table lists this clone with a few counts. The gene calls are TRBV9 and TRBJ1-5; unclear D gene. The CDR3 has 17 amino acids. V gave up 0 bases and J gave up 0 bases, with 13 bases separating them. CDR1 is SGDLS and CDR2 is YYNGEE in the germline V gene. The CDR3 bases are TGTGCCAGCAGCGTAGGCGGGAGTCAAGTTAGCAATCAGCCCCAGCATTTT. Its protein product is CASSVGGSQVSNQPQHF.

J is TRBJ2-5 and V is TRBV27, with TRBD2 matching over 9 bases. After removal of 6 bases from V and 0 bases from J, the junction contained 2 bases not matched to a gene. The CDR3 is made up of 14 amino acids. Germline lookup yields CDR1 MNHEY and CDR2 SMNVEV (reference sequence). The CDR3 DNA sequence: TGTGCCAGCAGCAGACTAGCGGACCAAGAGACCCAGTACTTC. This gives the protein CASSRLADQETQYF.

The V and J genes are TRBV7-6 and TRBJ2-7; 7 bases match TRBD2. Germline CDR1 and CDR2: SGHVS and FNYEAQ. The CDR3 is made up of 13 amino acids. V was pared by 5 bases and J by 0 bases, with 1 base of the junction left unmatched. The CDR3 region is CASSSGNSYEQYF. CDR3 sequence (DNA): TGTGCCAGCAGCAGCGGGAACTCCTACGAGCAGTACTTC.